These T cell receptor beta chains were read from a single sample in a study of blood T cell repertoires in COVID-19. Sequencing used immunoSEQ multiplex PCR; TCRdb keeps in-frame clones, though not all of them. The sample consists of around 700,000 clones, approximately 90% of them appearing once. Sequencing was performed on peripheral blood. The receptors derive from a woman aged 18-29 years with acute or convalescent COVID-19. Each CDR3 is given with its conserved first and last residue. The D gene is left open where the match is weak. Clone size is given for some rows only: seen once, a few or many times, or a class if the clone is expanded.

>TRBV10-3|TRBD1|19|NA|TRBJ1-2
TGTGCCATCAGTCCGACCCTTATTCCGGGACAGGGGCGCGCCTATGGCTACACCTTC
CAISPTLIPGQGRAYGYTF
>TRBV21-1|NA|16|NA|TRBJ1-3
TGTGCCAGCAGCGCCGGGACAGGGAGGTCTGGAAACACCATATATTTT
CASSAGTGRSGNTIYF
>TRBV7-8|NA|18|NA|TRBJ2-1
TGTGCCAGCAGCTTAGAACAGGGTAATTTTCGGTCCTACAATGAGCAGTTCTTC
CASSLEQGNFRSYNEQFF
>TRBV5-6|TRBD1|13|NA|TRBJ2-3
TGTGCCAGCAACCTACAGGGGGAAGATACGCAGTATTTT
CASNLQGEDTQYF
>TRBV12-3/TRBV12-4|NA|12|NA|TRBJ1-2
TGTGCCAGCAGTTCTCCCTTCTATGGCTACACCTTC
CASSSPFYGYTF
>TRBV10-3|TRBD1|16|NA|TRBJ2-7
TGTGCCATCAGCCGATTCGAGACAGGGGATTCCTACGAGCAGTACTTC
CAISRFETGDSYEQYF
>TRBV23-1|TRBD1|17|NA|TRBJ1-6
TGCGCCAGCAGTCAATCTACCATGGACAGGAGTAATTCACCCCTCCACTTT
CASSQSTMDRSNSPLHF
>TRBV2|TRBD1|15|once|TRBJ2-5
TGTGCCAGCAGTTGGGGACAGGGTGGCCAAGAGACCCAGTACTTC
CASSWGQGGQETQYF
>TRBV5-1|TRBD1|14|NA|TRBJ1-5
TGCGCCAGCAGCCCCTCGACAGGGGGACAGCCCCAGCATTTT
CASSPSTGGQPQHF
>TRBV5-4|NA|13|NA|TRBJ1-3
TGTGCCAGCAGTTGGGGGGCTGGAAACACCATATATTTT
CASSWGAGNTIYF
>TRBV30|TRBD1|15|NA|TRBJ1-1
TGTGCCTGGAGTACCGGACAGGGAGGCGTCACTGAAGCTTTCTTT
CAWSTGQGGVTEAFF
>TRBV7-3|TRBD2|15|NA|TRBJ2-7
TGTGCCAGCAGTCTCCTAGCGGGGGGCCAGCACGAGCAGTACTTC
CASSLLAGGQHEQYF
>TRBV6-5|NA|11|NA|TRBJ2-7
TGTGCCAGCAGCGACGGAGCCCGGGGGTACTTC
CASSDGARGYF
>TRBV11-2|NA|12|NA|TRBJ2-7
TGTGCCAGCAGCTTAGCATCGGGGGAGCAGTACTTC
CASSLASGEQYF
>TRBV5-1|NA|13|NA|TRBJ1-2
TGCGCCAGCAGCTATCGTCGTCCCTATGGCTACACCTTC
CASSYRRPYGYTF
>TRBV6-4|TRBD1|13|many|TRBJ2-1
TGTGCCACCTCGGGACAGGGCCACAATGAGCAGTTCTTC
CATSGQGHNEQFF
>TRBV5-1|NA|14|once|TRBJ1-1
TGCGCCAGCAGCTTGGGCCAGAAGAACACTGAAGCTTTCTTT
CASSLGQKNTEAFF
>TRBV23-1|TRBD2|16|NA|TRBJ2-7
TGCGCCAGCAGTCAATCCGCGGGGGGCGAAACCTACGAGCAGTACTTC
CASSQSAGGETYEQYF
>TRBV9|NA|12|NA|TRBJ2-2
TGTGCCAGCAGCGCATACACCGGGGAGCTGTTTTTT
CASSAYTGELFF
>TRBV6-5|NA|14|NA|TRBJ1-3
TGTGCCAGCAGTTTCGGGGTAGCTGGAAACACCATATATTTT
CASSFGVAGNTIYF
>TRBV9|NA|15|NA|TRBJ2-3
TGTGCCAGCAGCCCCAGGTCTGACACGGTGGATACGCAGTATTTT
CASSPRSDTVDTQYF
>TRBV30|NA|14|NA|TRBJ1-5
TGTGCCTGGAGTAAGGGGGGGGGCAATCAGCCCCAGCATTTT
CAWSKGGGNQPQHF
>TRBV5-4|TRBD2|16|NA|TRBJ2-7
TGTGCCAGCAGCTTGGCTTTAGCGGGGCCCACCTACGAGCAGTACTTC
CASSLALAGPTYEQYF
>TRBV6-1|TRBD2|11|NA|TRBJ2-3
TGTGCCAGCAGTGAGGGGAGGGCGCAGTATTTT
CASSEGRAQYF
>TRBV24-1|TRBD1|13|once|TRBJ1-1
TGTGCCACCAGTGATCGGGGACAGCCTGAAGCTTTCTTT
CATSDRGQPEAFF
>TRBV3-1/TRBV3-2|NA|14|NA|TRBJ1-1
TGTGCCAGCAGCCCAGGAGGGGTGAACACTGAAGCTTTCTTT
CASSPGGVNTEAFF
>TRBV5-1|NA|12|NA|TRBJ1-1
TGCGCCAGCAGACAGGACAGAAGTGAAGCTTTCTTT
CASRQDRSEAFF
>TRBV7-8|NA|15|NA|TRBJ2-5
TGTGCCAGCAGTTTGGAGTTCCCTGCGGAAGAGACCCAGTACTTC
CASSLEFPAEETQYF
>TRBV6-5|TRBD1|14|NA|TRBJ1-1
TGTGCCAGCAGTCCCGGACAGGTTTACACTGAAGCTTTCTTT
CASSPGQVYTEAFF
>TRBV6-2/TRBV6-3|NA|15|NA|TRBJ1-2
TGTGCCAGCAGTCTTCACCGCGGGAGGGCCTATGGCTACACCTTC
CASSLHRGRAYGYTF
>TRBV24-1|NA|12|NA|TRBJ1-1
TGTGCCATACCCACCGGAGACACTGAAGCTTTCTTT
CAIPTGDTEAFF
>TRBV5-1|NA|15|few|TRBJ2-7
TGCGCCAGCAGCTTGAATTGGGGGGGCACCTACGAGCAGTACTTC
CASSLNWGGTYEQYF
>TRBV19|NA|14|NA|TRBJ1-5
TGTGCCAGTAGCCGCCTAAGTGGCAATCAGCCCCAGCATTTT
CASSRLSGNQPQHF
>TRBV3-1/TRBV3-2|NA|13|NA|TRBJ1-5
TGTGCCAGCAGCCCCGACAGAAATCAGCCCCAGCATTTT
CASSPDRNQPQHF
>TRBV6-5|NA|15|NA|TRBJ1-2
TGTGCCAGCAGTCCCTCATGGGAGGGAGTGGAGGGCTACACCTTC
CASSPSWEGVEGYTF
>TRBV9|NA|14|NA|TRBJ1-6
TGTGCCAGCAGCGTAGCCGGGTACATGGCACCCCTCCACTTT
CASSVAGYMAPLHF
>TRBV10-3|NA|15|NA|TRBJ1-2
TGTGCCATCAGTGAGGGACGGGATCTAGGCTATGGCTACACCTTC
CAISEGRDLGYGYTF
>TRBV7-6|NA|15|NA|TRBJ1-4
TGTGCCAGCAGCTTAAGGAGGCTCATGGGTGAAAAACTGTTTTTT
CASSLRRLMGEKLFF
>TRBV29-1|TRBD1|13|NA|TRBJ1-1
TGCAGCGTTCAATCAGGGGGTTCTGGAGAAGCTTTCTTT
CSVQSGGSGEAFF